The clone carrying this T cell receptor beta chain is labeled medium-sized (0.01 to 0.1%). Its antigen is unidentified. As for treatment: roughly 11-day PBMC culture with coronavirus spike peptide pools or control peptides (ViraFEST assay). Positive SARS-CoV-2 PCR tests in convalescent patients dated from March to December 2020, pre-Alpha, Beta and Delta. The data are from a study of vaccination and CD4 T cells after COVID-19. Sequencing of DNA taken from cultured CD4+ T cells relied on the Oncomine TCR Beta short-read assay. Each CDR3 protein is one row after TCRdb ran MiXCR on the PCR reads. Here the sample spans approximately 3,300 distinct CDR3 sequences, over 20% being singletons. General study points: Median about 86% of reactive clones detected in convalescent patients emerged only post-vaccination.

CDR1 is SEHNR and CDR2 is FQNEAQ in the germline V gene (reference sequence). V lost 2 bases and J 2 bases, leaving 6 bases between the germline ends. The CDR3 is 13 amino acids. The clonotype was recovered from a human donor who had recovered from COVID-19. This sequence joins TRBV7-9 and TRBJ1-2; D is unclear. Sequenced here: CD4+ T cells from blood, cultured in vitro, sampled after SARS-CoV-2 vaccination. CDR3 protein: CASSLRTNYGYTF. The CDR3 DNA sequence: TGTGCCAGCAGCTTAAGGACCAACTATGGCTACACCTTC.